Below are 2 T cell receptor beta chains sequenced from a single sample in a study of blood T cell repertoires in COVID-19 (TCRdb year 2020). Receptor amplification or capture employed the immunoSEQ multiplex PCR assay. Imported from immuneACCESS, the table was reduced by TCRdb to in-frame sequences with V and J called. These copies leave out some clones; in studies compared against another copy, an unresolved V gene accounts for under half, and the cause of the remainder is not known. The sample includes about 98,000 clones, with more than 60% observed a single time. In total, the top ten clones hold around a quarter of the sample. The sample consisted of peripheral blood. The source is a man between 65 and 85 years old with acute or convalescent COVID-19.

The J gene is TRBJ2-7, the V gene TRBV9; 9 bases are a match to TRBD2. The CDR3 spans 16 residues. Germline CDR1 and CDR2: SGDLS and YYNGEE. The ends lost 5 bases at V and 1 base at J; junction bases unmatched: 10. This CDR3 reads CASSRRLSGSSYEQYF. Written as DNA, the CDR3 is TGTGCCAGCAGTCGGAGACTTAGCGGGAGTTCCTACGAGCAGTACTTC.

The genes are TRBV7-9 and TRBJ2-3; 9 nucleotides line up with TRBD2. With V trimmed by 3 bases and J by 6 bases, 10 bases remained unmatched. This CDR3 region has 16 residues. In germline, CDR1 is SEHNR, CDR2 FQNEAQ (reference sequence). CDR3 nucleotides: TGTGCCAGCAGCTTTTTTAGTAGCGGGAGTGATGATACGCAGTATTTT. Its translation: CASSFFSSGSDDTQYF.